A single TCR beta chain is shown here with its context. This clonotype is classified as medium-sized (0.01 to 0.1%). This receptor's antigen is unknown. No qualities accompany the bases; no much larger clone lies one base away. This sample stems from a study of vaccination and CD4 T cells after COVID-19 (dated by TCRdb to between 2021 and 2024). Turning to the overall study: SARS-CoV-2 positivity had been established in the convalescent patients by nasal swab PCR, and mild disease was recorded in some 10 of these patients and severe disease in one. The convalescent cohort included six males and four females, with two Hispanic individuals, seven Caucasians, two Asians and one multiracial person. Participants got two doses of the Pfizer-BioNTech BNT162b2 vaccine (n=8) or two doses of the Moderna mRNA-1273 vaccine (n=2). Post-COVID blood samples were collected from convalescent patients a median of around 100 days after diagnosis, with a range of about 30 to 170 days. Post-vaccine blood samples were collected a median of 72 days after the second vaccine dose, ranging from roughly 12 to 250 days. For stimulating the cultures, overlapping spike peptide pools were used, derived from SARS-CoV-2 as well as from the common cold coronaviruses HCoV-NL63, HCoV-OC43 and HCoV-229E. In control cultures, a CEFX viral epitope pool was used as positive control, an HIV-1 Nef peptide pool was used as negative control, or no peptide was added. In 10 COVID-19 convalescent patients and 4 infection-naive healthy vaccine recipients, the spike-specific CD4+ TCR repertoire before mRNA vaccination was compared with the repertoire after mRNA vaccination. Study-level results and caveats: The study included relatively few convalescent patients and did not analyze early timepoints after natural infection. In convalescent patients, a median around 90% of post-vaccine SARS-CoV-2-reactive clones were detected only after vaccination, suggesting vaccine-specific priming. Of the vaccine-specific clones found in convalescent patients, nearly all (304 of 307) were mono-reactive for SARS-CoV-2 spike instead of being cross-reactive with common cold coronaviruses. The median number of SARS-CoV-2-reactive clonotypes rose from about 23 after infection to about 40 after vaccination, but the change was not significant.

CDR1 and CDR2, per the germline V gene (reference sequence), are DFQATT and SNEGSKA. Trimming costs V 4 bases and J 2 bases, and their ends lie 14 bases apart. The CDR3 numbers 14 residues from cysteine through phenylalanine. Only CDR3 DNA is held: 42 bases, read in frame from base 1. Libraries were constructed by PCR. At the Johns Hopkins FTIC core, DNA from the cultured CD4+ T cells underwent TCR sequencing with the Oncomine TCR Beta short-read assay. The QIAamp micro DNA kit was used to extract genomic DNA from the cultured CD4+ T cells. The Oncomine TCR Beta libraries from cultured CD4+ T cells were pooled using unique dual indexes and then sequenced on an Illumina iSeq 100. The source study handled its data this way. Non-productive sequences were removed, and CDR3s that did not start with C, did not end with F or W, or were shorter than 7 amino acids were discarded. The MANAFEST web application was used to identify antigen-specific clonotypes by comparing peptide-stimulated wells against reference wells and other culture wells. An FDR below 0.05, an odds ratio above 5, and a productive frequency above 0.1% in at least two of three replicate wells were required for clones to be considered positive. A clonotype counted as cross-reactive if it showed significant expansion both in the SARS-CoV-2 spike wells and in at least one common cold coronavirus spike condition. CDR3 homology was assessed with Levenshtein distances (stringdist) and unrooted phylogenetic trees (ape) in R version 3.6.1. In TCRdb, the public reads were trimmed at Q25 with fastp and aligned with MiXCR, with productive beta chains retained. Every entry covers one CDR3 protein and lists the most common genes and DNA from its rows. TCRdb, rather than the study authors, made the V and J calls. This sample has around 12,000 distinct CDR3 sequences in its table, and 41% of those were observed once. Roughly a tenth of the sample is in the top ten clones.

In light of the paper, this sample's treatment or condition label describes: roughly 11-day PBMC culture with coronavirus spike peptide pools or control peptides (ViraFEST assay). The study used the ViraFEST assay, which expanded antigen-specific T cells with peptide pools and then identified expanded clonotypes by TCR sequencing. Positive SARS-CoV-2 PCR tests in the convalescent patients dated from March to December 2020, before Alpha, Beta and Delta variants emerged in the United States. Each well held 2.2 million or so PBMCs cultured in IMDM containing roughly 5% human AB serum and approximately 10 IU/ml IL-2, with about 10 ug/ml peptide pools added. On days 3 and 7, half of the culture medium was replaced with fresh IL-2-containing medium. Once the cells had been in culture for around 10 days, the EasySep CD4+ T cell isolation kit was used to isolate CD4+ T cells by negative selection. Ficoll-Paque Plus gradient centrifugation was used to isolate PBMCs from whole blood, and the isolated PBMCs were then either used fresh or cryopreserved at -140C. In general, triplicate wells were set up for every culture condition.

The chain is made from TRBV20-1 and TRBJ1-2, with the D gene not clear enough to name. This sequence originates from a human donor who had recovered from COVID-19. The starting material was CD4+ T cells from blood, cultured in vitro, obtained after SARS-CoV-2 vaccination. The nucleotide sequence reads TGCAGTGCTAAGTCCCAGACTAACAACTATGGCTACACCTTC. Its translation is CSAKSQTNNYGYTF.